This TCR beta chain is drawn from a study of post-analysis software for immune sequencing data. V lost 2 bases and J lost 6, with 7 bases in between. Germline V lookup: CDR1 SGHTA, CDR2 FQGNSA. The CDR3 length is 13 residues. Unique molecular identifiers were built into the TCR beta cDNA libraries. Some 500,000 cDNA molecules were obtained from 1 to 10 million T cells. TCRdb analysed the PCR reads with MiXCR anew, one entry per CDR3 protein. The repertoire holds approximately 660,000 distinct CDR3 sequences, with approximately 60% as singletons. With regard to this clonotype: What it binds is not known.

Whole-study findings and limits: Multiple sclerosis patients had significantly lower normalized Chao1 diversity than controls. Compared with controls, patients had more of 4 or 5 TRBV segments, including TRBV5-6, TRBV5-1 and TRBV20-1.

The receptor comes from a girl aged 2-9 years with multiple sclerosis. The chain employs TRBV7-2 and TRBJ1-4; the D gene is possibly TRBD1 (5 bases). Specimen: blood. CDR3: CASSLRGYEKLFF. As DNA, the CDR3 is TGTGCCAGCAGCTTAAGGGGTTATGAAAAACTGTTTTTT.